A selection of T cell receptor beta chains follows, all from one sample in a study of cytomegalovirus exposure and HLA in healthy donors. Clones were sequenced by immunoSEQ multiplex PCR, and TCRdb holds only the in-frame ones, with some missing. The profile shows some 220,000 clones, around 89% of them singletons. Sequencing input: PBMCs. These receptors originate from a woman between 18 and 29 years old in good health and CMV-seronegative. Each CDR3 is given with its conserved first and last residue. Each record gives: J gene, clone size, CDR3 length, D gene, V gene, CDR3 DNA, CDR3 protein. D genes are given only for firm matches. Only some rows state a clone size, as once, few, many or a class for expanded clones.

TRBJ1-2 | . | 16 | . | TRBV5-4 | TGTGCCAGCAGCGCACCTGGCGGTGCAGGGCATTATGGCTACACCTTC | CASSAPGGAGHYGYTF
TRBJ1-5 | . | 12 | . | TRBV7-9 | TGTGCCAGCAGCTCGACAGGTCAGCCCCAGCATTTT | CASSSTGQPQHF
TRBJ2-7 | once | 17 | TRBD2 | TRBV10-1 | TGCGCCAGCAGTGAGGAAACAGGACTAGCGGGAGTCTACGAGCAGTACTTC | CASSEETGLAGVYEQYF
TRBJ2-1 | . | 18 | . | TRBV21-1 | TGTGCCAGCAGCAAAGGTTCGGGAACAGCCCTTCCCTACAATGAGCAGTTCTTC | CASSKGSGTALPYNEQFF
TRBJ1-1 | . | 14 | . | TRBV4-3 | TGCGCCAGCAGCCAAGATCGAGGTAACACTGAAGCTTTCTTT | CASSQDRGNTEAFF
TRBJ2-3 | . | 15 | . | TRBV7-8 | TGTGCCAGCAGCCTCGAGCCTACTAGCACAGATACGCAGTATTTT | CASSLEPTSTDTQYF
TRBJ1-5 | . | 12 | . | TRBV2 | TGTGCCAGCAGTGAAGAGCGTCAGCCCCAGCATTTT | CASSEERQPQHF
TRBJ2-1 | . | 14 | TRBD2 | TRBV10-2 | TGCGCCAGCAGCCAGCGGGAGGGATACAATGAGCAGTTCTTC | CASSQREGYNEQFF
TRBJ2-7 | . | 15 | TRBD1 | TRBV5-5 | TGTGCCAGCAGCTTCCCGGCAGGGGGCTCCTACGAGCAGTACTTC | CASSFPAGGSYEQYF
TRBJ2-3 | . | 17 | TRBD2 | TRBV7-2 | TGTGCCAGCAGCCCCAACCGGGGGAGCGGGAGGACAGATACGCAGTATTTT | CASSPNRGSGRTDTQYF
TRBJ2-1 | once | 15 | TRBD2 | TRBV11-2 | TGTGCCAGCAGCACCCCTCGGACTAGGCGAAATGAGCAGTTCTTC | CASSTPRTRRNEQFF
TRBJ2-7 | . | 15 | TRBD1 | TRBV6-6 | TGTGCCAGCAGTTACTCATGGGACAGATCCTACGAGCAGTACTTC | CASSYSWDRSYEQYF
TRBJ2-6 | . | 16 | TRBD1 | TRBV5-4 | TGTGCCAGCGGGGACAGTACCTACTCTGGGGCCAACGTCCTGACTTTC | CASGDSTYSGANVLTF
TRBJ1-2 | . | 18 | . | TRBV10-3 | TGTGCCATCAGTGATCCGCGCCCGAGACCCGCTACTAACTACGGCTACACCTTC | CAISDPRPRPATNYGYTF
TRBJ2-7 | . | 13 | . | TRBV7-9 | TGTGCCAGCAGCCAACAGAACTCCTACGAGCAGTACTTC | CASSQQNSYEQYF
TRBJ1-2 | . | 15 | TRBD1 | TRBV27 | TGTGCCAGCAGTCAGGGACAGGGGCGACACTATGGCTACACCTTC | CASSQGQGRHYGYTF
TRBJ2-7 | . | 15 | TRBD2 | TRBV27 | TGTGCCAGCAGTTTCTCTAGCGGGGTCTCCTACGAGCAGTACTTC | CASSFSSGVSYEQYF
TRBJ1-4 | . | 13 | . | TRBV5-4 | TGTGCCATGCACGCGGATCGGAATGAAAAACTGTTTTTT | CAMHADRNEKLFF
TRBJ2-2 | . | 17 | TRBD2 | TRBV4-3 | TGCGCCAGCAGCCGCGGGGCGGGAGGGCCCGGTAACGGGGAGCTGTTTTTT | CASSRGAGGPGNGELFF
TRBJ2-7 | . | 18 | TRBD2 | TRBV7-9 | TGTGCCAGCAGCTCCTCGACTAGCGGGAGGGCCTCTACTTACGAGCAGTACTTC | CASSSSTSGRASTYEQYF
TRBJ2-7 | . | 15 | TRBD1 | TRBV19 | TGTGCCAGTAGTATAGTAGGTCAGGGGGCCTACGAGCAGTACTTC | CASSIVGQGAYEQYF
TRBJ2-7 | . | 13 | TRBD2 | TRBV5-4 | TGTGCCAGCAGCCCGCGGGGGGGCTACGAGCAGTACTTC | CASSPRGGYEQYF
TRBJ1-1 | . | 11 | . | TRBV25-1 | TGTGCCAGCAGTGAACTCGGGGAAGCTTTCTTT | CASSELGEAFF
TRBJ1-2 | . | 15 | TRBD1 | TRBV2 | TGTGCCAGCAGCGGGACAGCTCGAGCTAACTATGGCTACACCTTC | CASSGTARANYGYTF
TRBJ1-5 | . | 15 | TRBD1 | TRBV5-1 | TGCGCCAGCAACGCCGGGACAGGGGCTAATCAGCCCCAGCATTTT | CASNAGTGANQPQHF
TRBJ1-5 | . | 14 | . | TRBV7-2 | TGTGCCAGCAGCTTAGATATCGGCAATCAGCCCCAGCATTTT | CASSLDIGNQPQHF
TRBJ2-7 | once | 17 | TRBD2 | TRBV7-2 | TGTGCCAGCAGCTTAGTTCGGACTCGGCGGGGGGGCTACGAGCAGTACTTC | CASSLVRTRRGGYEQYF
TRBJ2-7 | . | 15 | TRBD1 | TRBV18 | TGTGCCAGCTCACCACCCGGGACAGGGTACTACGAGCAGTACTTC | CASSPPGTGYYEQYF
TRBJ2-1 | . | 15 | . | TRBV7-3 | TGTGCCAGCAGCTTAATCAGCGGAAGCTACAATGAGCAGTTCTTC | CASSLISGSYNEQFF
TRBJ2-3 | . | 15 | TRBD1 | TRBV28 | TGTGCCAGCAGTACCGGGGACAGCAGCACAGATACGCAGTATTTT | CASSTGDSSTDTQYF
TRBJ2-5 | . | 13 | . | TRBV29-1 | TGCAGCGCGGGAAAGCCCGGGCGATCGACCCAGTACTTC | CSAGKPGRSTQYF
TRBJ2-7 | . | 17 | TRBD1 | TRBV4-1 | TGCGCCAGCAGCCAAGCCGCCTGGGGACAGGGGTTCTACGAGCAGTACTTC | CASSQAAWGQGFYEQYF
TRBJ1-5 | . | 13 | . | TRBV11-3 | TGTGCCAGCAGCTTATATAGCAATCAGCCCCAGCATTTT | CASSLYSNQPQHF
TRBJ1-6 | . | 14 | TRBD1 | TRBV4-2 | TGTGCCAGCAGCCAAACCGGCACAGGGGAGGCCCTCCACTTT | CASSQTGTGEALHF
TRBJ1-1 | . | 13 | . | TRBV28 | TGTGCTACTCTGGGGGGTATGAACACTGAAGCTTTCTTT | CATLGGMNTEAFF